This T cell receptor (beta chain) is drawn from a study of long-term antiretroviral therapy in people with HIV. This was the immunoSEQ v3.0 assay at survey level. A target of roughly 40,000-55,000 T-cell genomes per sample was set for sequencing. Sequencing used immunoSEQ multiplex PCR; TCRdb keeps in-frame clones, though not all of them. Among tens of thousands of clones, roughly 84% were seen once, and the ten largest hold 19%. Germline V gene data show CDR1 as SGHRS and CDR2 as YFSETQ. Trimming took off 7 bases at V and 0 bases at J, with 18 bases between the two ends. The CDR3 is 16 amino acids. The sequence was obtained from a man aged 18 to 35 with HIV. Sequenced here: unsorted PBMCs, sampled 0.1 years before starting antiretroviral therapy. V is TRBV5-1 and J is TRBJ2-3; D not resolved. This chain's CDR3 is CASGGAQGLSTDTQYF. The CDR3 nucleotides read TGCGCCAGCGGCGGAGCTCAAGGGCTCAGCACAGATACGCAGTATTTT. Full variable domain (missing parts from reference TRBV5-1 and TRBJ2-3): KAGVTQTPRYLIKTRGQQVTLSCSPISGHRSVSWYQQTPGQGLQFLFEYFSETQRNKGNFPGRFSGRQFSNSRSEMNVSTLELGDSALYLCASGGAQGLSTDTQYFGPGTRLTVL.